This entry lists 24 T cell receptor beta chains sequenced from one sample in a study of prognosis after radiotherapy for stage I lung cancer. Two rounds of multiplex PCR amplified TCR beta CDR3 from genomic DNA. Gene-specific primers for each TRBV and TRBJ gene drove first-round PCR. From the multiplex PCR reads, TCRdb called clonotypes with MiXCR, one entry per CDR3 protein. The sample carries about 25,000 distinct CDR3 sequences, around 39% recorded once. The sequencing here drew on PBMCs, taken before or after stereotactic body radiation therapy (not recorded which). The receptors were gathered from a donor aged 50 or older with non-small cell lung cancer.

There are many counts of this clonotype. V is TRBV7-3 and J is TRBJ2-3, with TRBD2 as a possible D gene (5 bases). The CDR3 has 14 amino acids. From germline, CDR1 is SGHTA and CDR2 FQGTGA. Trimming pared 5 bases from V and 12 bases from J, leaving 21 bases between. The CDR3 nucleotides are TGTGCCAGCAGCCCCGGTCCGGCGGGTGAGAGTCAGTATTTT. It specifies CASSPGPAGESQYF.

This clonotype was observed at least ten times. This chain connects TRBV30 to TRBJ1-4; 8 bases agree with TRBD1. Germline values: CDR1 GTSNPN, CDR2 SVGIG (reference sequence). The CDR3 runs 15 residues. V gave up 5 bases and J gave up 0 bases; unmatched junction bases: 5. Here the CDR3 reads CAWRTGRATNEKLFF. The CDR3 nucleotides are TGTGCCTGGCGGACAGGGCGAGCAACTAATGAAAAACTGTTTTTT.

The V call is TRBV2, the J call TRBJ1-2, with TRBD1 as a possible D gene (6 bases). Germline V gene data show CDR1 as SNHLY and CDR2 as FYNNEI. Trimming pared 7 bases from V and 4 bases from J, leaving 13 bases between. There are 13 residues in the CDR3. Here the CDR3 reads CASIQGSGYGYTF. CDR3 DNA: TGTGCCAGCATCCAGGGGTCTGGCTATGGCTACACCTTC.

The chain joins TRBV7-8 to TRBJ2-7; a possible D gene is TRBD2 (6 bases). Trimming took 2 bases from V and 2 from J, leaving 16 bases between them. Germline CDR1 is SGHVS and CDR2 is FQNEAQ. CDR3 length equals 16 residues. Here the CDR3 DNA reads TGTGCCAGCAGCTTATCGCCGGGACTCAGGGCCTACGAGCAGTACTTC. Its translation: CASSLSPGLRAYEQYF.

The rearrangement links TRBV7-9 to TRBJ2-3; D is perhaps TRBD1 or TRBD2 (6 bases each). This CDR3 has 15 residues. V was pared by 2 bases and J by 2 bases, with 11 bases between. Germline CDR1 is SEHNR and CDR2 is FQNEAQ (reference sequence). The CDR3 coding sequence is TGTGCCAGCAGCTTACGATCGGGGGCCACAGATACGCAGTATTTT. Its protein is CASSLRSGATDTQYF.

This clonotype has more than one count but fewer than ten. The junction does not match germline at one end; this may be a read error. The CDR3 sequence: CASSWRDEHFF. The CDR3 nucleotides read TGTGCCAGTAGTTGGAGGGATGAGCATTTCTTC. This rearrangement joins TRBV6-4 to TRBJ2-1; TRBD2 is a possible D gene (6 bases). Germline V gene sequence: CDR1 MRHNA, CDR2 SNTAGT. The CDR3 covers 11 residues.

The V and J genes are TRBV11-2 and TRBJ2-3; D call uncertain. CDR1 is SGHAT, CDR2 FQNNGV, per germline. Trimming cost V 4 bases and J 4 bases, with 18 bases left between them. This CDR3 region has 16 residues. CDR3 residues: CASSSTHMESADTQYF. As DNA, the CDR3 is TGTGCCAGCAGCTCCACCCATATGGAAAGCGCAGATACGCAGTATTTT. The whole variable domain, remainder taken from reference TRBV11-2 and TRBJ2-3, is EAGVAQSPRYKIIEKRQSVAFWCNPISGHATLYWYQQILGQGPKLLIQFQNNGVVDDSQLPKDRFSAERLKGVDSTLKIQPAKLEDSAVYLCASSSTHMESADTQYFGPGTRLTVL.

As regards this clonotype: The germline gene is not matched at one end of the junction; a read error may be the cause. The chain uses TRBV24-1 and TRBJ1-2, with D unresolved. CDR1 and CDR2 from the germline V gene are KGHDR and SFDVKD. The CDR3 extends over 13 amino acids. The DNA for the CDR3 is TGTGCCACCAGTGACTCGGAAAAGGATGGATACACCTTC. Translating it yields CATSDSEKDGYTF.

This clonotype qualifies as medium-sized. The chain employs TRBV27 and TRBJ2-7; D remains unclear. The CDR3 spans 13 residues. Trimming shortened V by 8 bases and J by 3 bases, and 14 bases separated the two germline ends. CDR1 MNHEY and CDR2 SMNVEV come from the germline V gene (reference sequence). DNA of the CDR3: TGTGCCAGCCGACTCTTGGGCGGCTACGAGCAGTACTTC. This translates into CASRLLGGYEQYF.

The chain joins TRBV10-1 to TRBJ1-1; 10 bases match TRBD1. The J segment lost 5 bases and the V segment lost 4 bases, leaving 1 base of the junction unmatched. This CDR3 has 13 amino acids. Germline V gives CDR1 WNHNN, CDR2 SYGVQD (reference sequence). This chain's CDR3 is CASSGTGGTEAFF. The CDR3 coding sequence is TGCGCCAGCAGTGGGACAGGGGGGACTGAAGCTTTCTTT.

This clonotype qualifies as medium-sized. This rearrangement joins TRBV27 to TRBJ1-2; no definite D call. Germline loops: CDR1 MNHEY, CDR2 SMNVEV (reference sequence). V was pared by 6 bases and J by 2 bases, with 13 bases between. The CDR3 is 14 residues long. Here the CDR3 DNA reads TGTGCCAGCAGAAGGACTGCCTTGAACTATGGCTACACCTTC. Amino acid sequence: CASRRTALNYGYTF.

This clonotype was seen ten or more times. The chain is built from TRBV7-8 and TRBJ1-3, with TRBD1 identical over 7 bases. The ends lost 5 bases at V and 0 bases at J; junction bases unmatched: 10. Germline V CDR1 and CDR2: SGHVS, FQNEAQ. This CDR3 comprises 17 residues. CDR3 sequence reads: CASSPQGTLVSGNTIYF. In DNA, the CDR3 is TGTGCCAGCAGCCCACAGGGGACGTTGGTCTCTGGAAACACCATATATTTT.

Notes on this clonotype: A read error may produce the germline difference seen at one junction end. V usage is TRBV6-1 and J usage is TRBJ2-7; 12 nucleotides align to TRBD2. Germline lookup yields CDR1 MNHNS and CDR2 SASEGT. This CDR3 contains 15 residues. The CDR3 DNA follows: TGTTCCAGCGTAGAACGGACTAGCGGGATAGTGGAGCAGTACTTC. Translating gives CSSVERTSGIVEQYF.

Many counts were recorded for this clonotype. This chain connects TRBV9 to TRBJ1-1, with D uncertain. The CDR3 extends over 13 amino acids. CDR1 and CDR2 from the germline V gene are SGDLS and YYNGEE. Trimming left V 0 bases short and J 4 bases short, with 7 bases between. DNA for the CDR3: TGTGCCAGCAGCGTAGCGGACTTCACTGAAGCTTTCTTT. The encoded protein is CASSVADFTEAFF.

This clonotype was seen many times. The chain uses TRBV12-3 or TRBV12-4 and TRBJ1-1; D possibly corresponds to TRBD1 (5 bases). V was clipped by 6 bases and J by 4 bases, with 18 bases between them. This CDR3 contains 15 residues. CDR3 loop: CASSLPRDYGTEAFF. DNA of the CDR3: TGTGCCAGCAGCCTGCCCAGGGATTACGGCACTGAAGCTTTCTTT.

The gene calls are TRBV7-8 and TRBJ2-3; D possibly uses TRBD1 or TRBD2 (5 bases each). V shed 5 bases and J shed 1 base, with 10 bases lying between them. The CDR3 has 14 residues. Germline V gives CDR1 SGHVS, CDR2 FQNEAQ. The CDR3 DNA is TGTGCCAGCAGCCGAAGGGACGGCACAGATACGCAGTATTTT. Translation: CASSRRDGTDTQYF.

V and J are TRBV19 and TRBJ1-5, with no clear D. CDR3 length: 12 residues. Deletions cut 6 bases from V and 7 bases from J, with 10 bases between. Germline V gene lookup returns CDR1 LNHDA and CDR2 SQIVND (reference sequence). CDR3 sequence: CASSSFNQPQHF. The CDR3 nucleotides are TGTGCCAGTAGCTCTTTCAACCAGCCCCAGCATTTT.

This clonotype was observed many times. The rearrangement links TRBV12-3 or TRBV12-4 to TRBJ1-3, with D possibly being TRBD1 (6 bases). The CDR3 spans 14 residues. Trimming removed 10 bases from V and 4 bases from J, with 17 bases in between. CDR3 nucleotide sequence: TGTGCCACCCAAGGACAGAACGAAGGAAACACCATATATTTT. Its protein is CATQGQNEGNTIYF.

The rearrangement uses TRBV11-2 and TRBJ2-7; D may be TRBD1 (6 bases). CDR3 length: 15 residues. Deletions cut 5 bases from V and 4 bases from J, with 18 bases between. The germline V gene has CDR1 SGHAT and CDR2 FQNNGV. The CDR3 protein is CASSTHRAWGYEQYF. CDR3 in DNA: TGTGCCAGCAGCACTCACAGGGCGTGGGGATACGAGCAGTACTTC.

The chain carries TRBV18 and TRBJ1-4; 10 bases are shared with TRBD1. J gave up 4 bases and V 4 bases, and 0 bases lay outside the gene matches. Germline assignment: CDR1 KGHSH and CDR2 LQKENI. The CDR3 length is 14 residues. In DNA, the CDR3 is TGTGCCAGCTCACGGACAGGGGGTAATGAAAAACTGTTTTTT. It codes for CASSRTGGNEKLFF.

There are many counts of this clonotype. The V call is TRBV6-1, the J call TRBJ2-7, with 12 positions matching TRBD2. The CDR3 runs 15 residues. V was pared by 6 bases and J by 0 bases, with 3 bases of the junction left unmatched. Germline V gene lookup returns CDR1 MNHNS and CDR2 SASEGT. The CDR3 DNA sequence: TGTGCCAGCAGCAAGACTAGCGGGAGCTCCTACGAGCAGTACTTC. Amino acids: CASSKTSGSSYEQYF.

As for this clonotype: With only one base between it and a far larger clone, this is likely a read error. The chain links TRBV6-4 to TRBJ2-7; 7 nucleotides line up with TRBD1. V was pared by 9 bases and J by 0 bases, with 14 bases of the junction left unmatched. CDR1 is MRHNA, CDR2 SNTAGT, per germline. This CDR3 has 16 residues. Here the CDR3 reads CARQKGASQLSYEQYF. CDR3 DNA: TGTGCCAGACAAAAGGGGGCCAGCCAACTCTCCTACGAGCAGTACTTC.

This clonotype was seen many times. The V and J genes are TRBV2 and TRBJ2-7; TRBD1 agrees at 9 bases. This CDR3 spans 17 amino acids. Trimming removed 1 base from V and 4 bases from J; junction bases left unmatched: 11. CDR1 and CDR2 from the germline V gene are SNHLY and FYNNEI. In DNA, the CDR3 is TGTGCCAGCAGTGAAGAGAGCCGGACAGGGGTGGGTTACGAGCAGTACTTC. This encodes CASSEESRTGVGYEQYF.

To note about this clonotype: This may be a read error: a much more frequent sequence differs by one nucleotide. This rearrangement joins TRBV29-1 to TRBJ1-4; TRBD1 might be the D (5 bases). Germline assignment: CDR1 SQVTM and CDR2 ANQGSEA. This CDR3 is 13 amino acids long. Deletions cut 0 bases from V and 8 bases from J, with 10 bases between. The CDR3 spells CSVEDCREEKLFF. CDR3 sequence (DNA): TGCAGCGTTGAAGATTGCAGGGAGGAAAAACTGTTTTTT.